The 16 T cell receptor beta chains below come from one sample, sequenced in a study of cytomegalovirus exposure and HLA in healthy donors. The PCR contained 60 Vbeta and 13 Jbeta primers. Profiled with immunoSEQ multiplex PCR; TCRdb holds only in-frame clones, not every one. This sample's table has under 200,000 clones. The sample comprised PBMCs. Receptors originate from a woman between 18 and 29 years old in good health and CMV-seropositive.

The J gene is TRBJ2-1, the V gene TRBV9, with 13 bases aligning to TRBD2. The ends lost 4 bases at V and 6 bases at J; junction bases unmatched: 10. CDR1 is SGDLS and CDR2 is YYNGEE in the germline V gene. CDR3 length: 17 amino acids. For the CDR3, the DNA is TGTGCCAGCAGCACAACCCCTACTAGCGGGGGGGGCAATGAGCAGTTCTTC. Its translation: CASSTTPTSGGGNEQFF.

The chain couples TRBV7-2 to TRBJ2-7, with D hard to call. The CDR3 is 14 amino acids. The V end lost 0 bases, the J end lost 0 bases, and 6 bases lay between the germline ends. The germline gives CDR1 SGHTA, CDR2 FQGNSA. The CDR3, as DNA: TGTGCCAGCAGCTTAGCGTTCCGCTCCTACGAGCAGTACTTC. This gives the protein CASSLAFRSYEQYF.

The rearrangement joins TRBV30 to TRBJ1-1; the D gene is possibly TRBD1 (6 bases). Trimming took 0 bases from V and 1 from J, leaving 6 bases between them. The CDR3 totals 13 residues. Germline assignment: CDR1 GTSNPN and CDR2 SVGIG (reference sequence). In nucleotides, the CDR3 is TGTGCCTGGAGTGTACAGGGGAACACTGAAGCTTTCTTT. Its protein product is CAWSVQGNTEAFF.

The chain couples TRBV18 to TRBJ2-2; D remains ambiguous. Germline lookup yields CDR1 KGHSH and CDR2 LQKENI. CDR3 length: 16 amino acids. The germline V and J ends were trimmed by 4 bases and 3 bases, with 15 bases remaining between them. This chain's CDR3 is CASSRRSGGDTGELFF. CDR3 bases: TGTGCCAGCTCACGCCGAAGTGGCGGCGACACCGGGGAGCTGTTTTTT.

This chain joins TRBV27 and TRBJ2-7; tentative D call: TRBD1 (6 bases). Trimming left V 3 bases short and J 2 bases short, with 11 bases between. Germline CDR1 and CDR2: MNHEY and SMNVEV (reference sequence). The CDR3 sequence is 14 residues long. In nucleotides, the CDR3 is TGTGCCAGCAGTTTTGACAGGTCCCCCTACGAGCAGTACTTC. Residues: CASSFDRSPYEQYF.

J is TRBJ1-2 and V is TRBV5-6; D may be TRBD1 (6 bases). The V and J ends lost 3 bases and 4 bases respectively, with 19 bases between them. Germline lookup yields CDR1 SGHDT and CDR2 YYEEEE. The CDR3 loop spans 16 amino acids. DNA for the CDR3: TGTGCCAGCAGCTCAGGACAGTACGGTTTGGCCTATGGCTACACCTTC. It specifies CASSSGQYGLAYGYTF. Supplemented by reference TRBV5-6 and TRBJ1-2, the full variable domain reads DAGVTQSPTHLIKTRGQQVTLRCSPKSGHDTVSWYQQALGQGPQFIFQYYEEEERQRGNFPDRFSGHQFPNYSSELNVNALLLGDSALYLCASSSGQYGLAYGYTFGSGTRLTVV.

J is TRBJ2-7 and V is TRBV30; the D gene is possibly TRBD1 (6 bases). The length of the CDR3 is 14 residues. Germline CDR1 is GTSNPN and CDR2 is SVGIG (reference sequence). V shed 0 bases and J shed 1 base, with 10 bases lying between them. For the CDR3, the DNA is TGTGCCTGGAGTGTTGGGGGCGATTCCTACGAGCAGTACTTC. This translates into CAWSVGGDSYEQYF.

V is TRBV10-3 and J is TRBJ1-3; perhaps TRBD1 as D (5 bases). V was clipped by 0 bases and J by 2 bases, with 8 bases between them. Looked up from germline, CDR1 is ENHRY and CDR2 is SYGVKD. This CDR3 region has 15 residues. CDR3: CAISESPTAGNTIYF. The CDR3 nucleotides are TGTGCCATCAGTGAGTCTCCGACAGCTGGAAACACCATATATTTT.

The V call is TRBV14, the J call TRBJ2-5, with 12 bases identical to TRBD2. The germline gives CDR1 SGHDN, CDR2 FVKESK. With V trimmed by 5 bases and J by 0 bases, 7 bases remained unmatched. The CDR3 covers 17 residues. The CDR3 DNA follows: TGTGCCAGCAGCGGGGGACTAGCGGGCTGGTACCAAGAGACCCAGTACTTC. Translating gives CASSGGLAGWYQETQYF.

J is TRBJ1-3 and V is TRBV6-5; no definite D call. V was trimmed by 4 bases and J by 0 bases, leaving 10 bases between them. Germline V lookup: CDR1 MNHEY, CDR2 SVGAGI. The CDR3 is made up of 15 amino acids. The CDR3 sequence is CASSFNRLSGNTIYF. In DNA, the CDR3 is TGTGCCAGCAGTTTCAATAGACTCTCTGGAAACACCATATATTTT.

The chain has TRBV19 and TRBJ2-1; no clear D gene. The V gene lost 6 bases and the J gene lost 0 bases, with 9 bases spanning the gap. The CDR3 covers 14 residues. Germline V gene lookup returns CDR1 LNHDA and CDR2 SQIVND (reference sequence). In DNA, the CDR3 is TGTGCCAGTAGCCCGCGAAGCTCCTACAATGAGCAGTTCTTC. Protein product: CASSPRSSYNEQFF.

The chain links TRBV19 to TRBJ1-5; D gene uncertain. CDR3 size: 13 residues. Germline V gene lookup returns CDR1 LNHDA and CDR2 SQIVND (reference sequence). V shed 1 base and J shed 9 bases, with 10 bases lying between them. This chain's CDR3 is CASSIGHRLPQHF. Here the CDR3 DNA reads TGTGCCAGTAGTATAGGACACCGTCTGCCCCAGCATTTT.

V usage is TRBV25-1 and J usage is TRBJ1-2; no definite D call. The CDR3 has 13 amino acids. The V end lost 2 bases, the J end lost 2 bases, and 6 bases lay between the germline ends. In germline, CDR1 is MGHDK, CDR2 SYGVNS. CDR3 sequence reads: CASSEVLNYGYTF. The CDR3 bases are TGTGCCAGCAGTGAAGTACTGAACTATGGCTACACCTTC.

V usage is TRBV12-5 and J usage is TRBJ2-5; D remains ambiguous. This CDR3 is 14 amino acids long. CDR1 and CDR2 from the germline V gene are LGHNT and FRNRAP. Between the trimmed V and J ends, which lost 8 bases and 0 bases, there was a span of 13 bases. The CDR3 spells CASSSWRYQETQYF. As DNA, the CDR3 is TGTGCTAGTAGTAGTTGGAGATACCAAGAGACCCAGTACTTC.

The V and J genes are TRBV5-1 and TRBJ1-1; maybe TRBD1 (5 bases). The CDR3 contains 13 residues. In germline, CDR1 is SGHRS, CDR2 YFSETQ. Deletions cut 4 bases from V and 0 bases from J, with 7 bases between. CDR3 loop: CASSDRLNTEAFF. In DNA, the CDR3 is TGCGCCAGCAGCGACAGACTGAACACTGAAGCTTTCTTT.

The chain has TRBV29-1 and TRBJ1-1, with TRBD1 as a possible D gene (6 bases). The CDR3 consists of 13 residues. Trimming cost V 5 bases and J 4 bases, with 14 bases left between them. Germline V gene sequence: CDR1 SQVTM, CDR2 ANQGSEA. CDR3 in DNA: TGCAGCGTTTTGGGGACAATGGGCACTGAAGCTTTCTTT. It translates to CSVLGTMGTEAFF.